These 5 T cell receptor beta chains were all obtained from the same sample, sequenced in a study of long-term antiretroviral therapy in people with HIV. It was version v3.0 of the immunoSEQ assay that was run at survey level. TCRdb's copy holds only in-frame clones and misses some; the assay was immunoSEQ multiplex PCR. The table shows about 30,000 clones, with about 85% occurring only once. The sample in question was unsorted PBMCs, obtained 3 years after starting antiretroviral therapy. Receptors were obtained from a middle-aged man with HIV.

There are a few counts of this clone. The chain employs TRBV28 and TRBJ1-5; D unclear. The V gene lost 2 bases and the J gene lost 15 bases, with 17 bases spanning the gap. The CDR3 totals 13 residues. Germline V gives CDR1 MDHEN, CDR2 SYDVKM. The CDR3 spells CASSLVLGQTRHF. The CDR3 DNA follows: TGTGCCAGCAGTTTAGTTCTAGGTCAAACGAGGCATTTT.

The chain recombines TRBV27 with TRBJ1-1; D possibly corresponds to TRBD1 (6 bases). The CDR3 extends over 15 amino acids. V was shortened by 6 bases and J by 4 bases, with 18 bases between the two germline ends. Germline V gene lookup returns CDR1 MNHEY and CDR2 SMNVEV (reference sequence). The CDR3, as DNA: TGTGCCAGCAGCCTCCAGGGGCCCGGGGGCACTGAAGCTTTCTTT. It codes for CASSLQGPGGTEAFF.

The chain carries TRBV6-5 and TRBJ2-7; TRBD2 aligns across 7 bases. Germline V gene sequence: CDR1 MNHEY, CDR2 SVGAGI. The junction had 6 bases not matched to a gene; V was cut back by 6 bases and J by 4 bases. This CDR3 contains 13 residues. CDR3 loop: CASSWGRGYEQYF. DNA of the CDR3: TGTGCCAGCAGCTGGGGGAGGGGATACGAGCAGTACTTC.

The CDR3 DNA follows: TGTGCCAGCAGTATCGGGACAGGCCCTTGGAATGAGCAGTTCTTC. Its translation: CASSIGTGPWNEQFF. The rearrangement joins TRBV6-5 to TRBJ2-1; 8 positions match TRBD1. The CDR3 is 15 amino acids. Germline V gene data show CDR1 as MNHEY and CDR2 as SVGAGI. V was clipped by 5 bases and J by 7 bases; unmatched bases: 10.

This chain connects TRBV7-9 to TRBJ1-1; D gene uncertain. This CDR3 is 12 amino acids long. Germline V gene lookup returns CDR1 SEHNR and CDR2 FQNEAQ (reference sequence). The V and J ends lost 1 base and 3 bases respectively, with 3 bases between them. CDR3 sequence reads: CASSLGYTEAFF. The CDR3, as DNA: TGTGCCAGCAGCTTAGGATACACTGAAGCTTTCTTT.